A selection of T cell receptor beta chains follows, all from one sample in a study of CD8 T cells in ankylosing spondylitis. TCRdb reprocessed the 5' RACE reads via MiXCR and lists one record per CDR3 protein. The sample lists about 340,000 distinct CDR3 sequences; about 15% were seen once. Sequenced input: blood, either unsorted or a sorted T cell fraction (not recorded which). The receptors come from a male donor with ankylosing spondylitis or in good health (not recorded which). Each CDR3 is given with its conserved first and last residue. A D gene is named only where the DNA matches it firmly. Clone size is not always given. Where it is, it says once, few, many or a class for expanded clones.

V	length	J	D	size	CDR3	DNA
TRBV12-5	12	TRBJ2-4	-	few	CASGSEPNIQYF	TGTGCTAGTGGTTCGGAACCTAACATTCAGTACTTC
TRBV20-1	14	TRBJ2-3	-	-	CSADPGQGGDTQYF	TGCAGTGCCGATCCTGGGCAGGGAGGAGATACGCAGTATTTT
TRBV3-1	16	TRBJ2-3	TRBD2	few	CASSQQLAGATDTQYF	TGTGCCAGCAGCCAGCAACTAGCGGGGGCCACCGATACGCAGTATTTT
TRBV4-1	13	TRBJ2-2	-	-	CASSQDRWEELFF	TGCGCCAGCAGCCAAGATAGGTGGGAGGAGCTGTTTTTT
TRBV6-5	15	TRBJ1-3	-	many	CASSYGRSSGNTIYF	TGTGCCAGCAGTTACGGACGTTCCTCTGGAAACACCATATATTTT
TRBV29-1	13	TRBJ1-1	TRBD1	-	CSGRQGGHTEAFF	TGCAGCGGTAGACAGGGAGGCCATACTGAAGCTTTCTTT
TRBV20-1	14	TRBJ2-5	TRBD2	few	CSASASGVQETQYF	TGCAGTGCTAGCGCTAGCGGGGTCCAAGAGACCCAGTACTTC
TRBV9	16	TRBJ1-3	TRBD1	-	CASSAGQGSSGNTIYF	TGTGCCAGCAGCGCCGGACAGGGAAGCTCTGGAAACACCATATATTTT
TRBV5-1	15	TRBJ2-1	TRBD2	-	CASSLLASGYNEQFF	TGCGCCAGCAGCTTGTTGGCTAGCGGCTACAATGAGCAGTTCTTC
TRBV6-1	14	TRBJ2-7	-	-	CASSSMGGAAEQYF	TGTGCCAGCAGCTCGATGGGGGGGGCGGCCGAGCAGTACTTC
TRBV14	12	TRBJ2-7	-	-	CASSPGTTSPYF	TGTGCCAGCAGCCCGGGGACGACATCCCCGTACTTC
TRBV5-1	16	TRBJ2-3	TRBD2	-	CASSSALAGVVDTQYF	TGCGCCAGCAGCTCGGCCCTAGCGGGAGTGGTGGATACGCAGTATTTT
TRBV11-2	15	TRBJ1-1	TRBD1	few	CASSFTGQGSTEAFF	TGTGCCAGCAGTTTTACTGGACAGGGGAGCACTGAAGCTTTCTTT
TRBV3-1	15	TRBJ2-3	TRBD2	many	CASSSRLAGTDTQYF	TGTGCCAGCAGCTCCCGACTAGCGGGGACAGATACGCAGTATTTT
TRBV29-1	11	TRBJ1-1	-	many	CSVGGRGKAFF	TGCAGCGTTGGGGGTAGGGGGAAAGCTTTCTTT
TRBV3-1	15	TRBJ2-7	-	-	CASSQDATLSYEQYF	TGTGCCAGCAGCCAAGACGCGACGTTATCCTACGAGCAGTACTTC
TRBV29-1	10	TRBJ2-7	-	few	CSVGETEQYF	TGCAGCGTCGGGGAGACCGAGCAGTACTTC
TRBV20-1	14	TRBJ2-7	TRBD2	-	CSAREASGSYEQYF	TGCAGTGCTAGAGAAGCTAGCGGCTCCTACGAGCAGTACTTC
TRBV20-1	14	TRBJ2-1	-	few	CSARGPDYHNEQFF	TGCAGTGCTAGAGGCCCGGACTATCACAATGAGCAGTTCTTC
TRBV18	14	TRBJ1-4	-	few	CASSPGLSNEKLFF	TGTGCCAGCTCACCGGGACTGAGTAATGAAAAACTGTTTTTT
TRBV5-1	16	TRBJ2-1	-	many	CASSLRSLSEYNEQFF	TGCGCCAGCAGCTTGAGGTCCCTTAGCGAATACAATGAGCAGTTCTTC
TRBV5-1	16	TRBJ2-7	TRBD1	-	CASSLGATGVIYEQYF	TGCGCCAGCAGCTTGGGGGCGACAGGGGTTATCTACGAGCAGTACTTC
TRBV12-3/TRBV12-4	14	TRBJ2-7	-	few	CASSLDRWAYEQYF	TGTGCCAGCAGTTTAGACAGGTGGGCCTACGAGCAGTACTTC
TRBV27	17	TRBJ1-6	-	-	CASSLSRGRSYNSPLHF	TGTGCCAGCAGTTTATCGAGGGGTAGGTCCTATAATTCACCCCTCCACTTT
TRBV7-9	16	TRBJ2-2	-	-	CASRSGERRDTGELFF	TGTGCCAGCAGGTCTGGTGAAAGGAGAGACACCGGGGAGCTGTTTTTT
TRBV5-5	14	TRBJ2-7	-	few	CASSIDTGRPEQYF	TGTGCCAGCAGCATTGACACAGGTCGCCCCGAGCAGTACTTC
TRBV20-1	12	TRBJ1-1	-	few	CSVRGFQPEAFF	TGCAGTGTTAGAGGGTTTCAACCGGAAGCTTTCTTT
TRBV25-1	16	TRBJ2-5	TRBD2	few	CASSDLASGHQETQYF	TGTGCCAGCAGTGATTTGGCTAGCGGGCACCAAGAGACCCAGTACTTC
TRBV12-3/TRBV12-4	12	TRBJ1-2	-	few	CASSFNSYGYTF	TGTGCCAGCAGTTTCAACAGCTATGGCTACACCTTC
TRBV10-2	15	TRBJ1-2	-	-	CASSESAWGTEGGTF	TGCGCCAGCAGTGAGTCCGCCTGGGGCACAGAGGGCGGCACCTTC
TRBV7-6	15	TRBJ2-1	-	many	CASSSRDSRYNEQFF	TGTGCCAGCAGCTCAAGGGACTCGAGATACAATGAGCAGTTCTTC
TRBV28	17	TRBJ2-1	-	-	CATEFARSGLIYNEQFF	TGTGCCACCGAGTTTGCCCGTTCGGGACTGATCTACAATGAGCAGTTCTTC
TRBV21-1	17	TRBJ2-2	-	-	CASSKGKTGTLRRELFF	TGTGCCAGCAGCAAAGGAAAGACAGGGACCTTACGGAGGGAGCTGTTTTTT
TRBV21-1	14	TRBJ2-1	-	few	CASSKVGPHNEQFF	TGTGCCAGCAGCAAAGTTGGGCCTCACAATGAGCAGTTCTTC
TRBV7-2	16	TRBJ1-2	-	few	CASSPRTEIALYGYTF	TGTGCCAGCAGCCCGCGGACAGAAATAGCCTTGTATGGCTACACCTTC
TRBV12-3/TRBV12-4	13	TRBJ2-7	-	few	CASSERGRGEQYF	TGTGCCAGCAGCGAAAGGGGACGGGGCGAGCAGTACTTC
TRBV27	19	TRBJ1-5	TRBD1	-	CASFPKWRDRIYSNQPQHF	TGTGCCAGCTTCCCGAAGTGGCGGGACAGGATATATAGCAATCAGCCCCAGCATTTT